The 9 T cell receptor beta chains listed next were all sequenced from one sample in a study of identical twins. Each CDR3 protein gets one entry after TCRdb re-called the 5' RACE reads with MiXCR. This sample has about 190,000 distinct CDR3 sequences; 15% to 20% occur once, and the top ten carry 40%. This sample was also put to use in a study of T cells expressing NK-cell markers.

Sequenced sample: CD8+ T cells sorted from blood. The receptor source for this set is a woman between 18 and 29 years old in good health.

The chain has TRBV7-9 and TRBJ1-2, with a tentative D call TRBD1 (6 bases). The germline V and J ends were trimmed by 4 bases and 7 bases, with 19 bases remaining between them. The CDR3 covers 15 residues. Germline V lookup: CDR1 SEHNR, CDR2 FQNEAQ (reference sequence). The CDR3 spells CASSSRRRGAVGYTF. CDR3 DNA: TGTGCCAGCAGCTCTCGTCGGAGGGGGGCCGTTGGCTACACCTTC.

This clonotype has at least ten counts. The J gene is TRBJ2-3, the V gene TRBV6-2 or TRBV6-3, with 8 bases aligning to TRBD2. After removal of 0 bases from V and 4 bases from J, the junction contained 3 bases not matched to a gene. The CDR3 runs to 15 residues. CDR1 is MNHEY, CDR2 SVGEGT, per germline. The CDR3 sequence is CASSYSSGSADTQYF. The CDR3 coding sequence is TGTGCCAGCAGTTACTCGAGCGGGAGCGCAGATACGCAGTATTTT.

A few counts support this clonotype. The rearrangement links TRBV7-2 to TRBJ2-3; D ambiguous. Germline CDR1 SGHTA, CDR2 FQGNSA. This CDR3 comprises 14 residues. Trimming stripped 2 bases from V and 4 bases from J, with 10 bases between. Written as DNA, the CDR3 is TGTGCCAGCAGCTTATATCCTGGGGCAGATACGCAGTATTTT. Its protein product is CASSLYPGADTQYF.

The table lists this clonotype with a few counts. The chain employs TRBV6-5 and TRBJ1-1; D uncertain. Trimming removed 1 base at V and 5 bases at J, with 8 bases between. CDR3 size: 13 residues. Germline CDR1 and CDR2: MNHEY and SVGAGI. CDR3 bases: TGTGCCAGCAGTTACTACCTAGGGACTGAAGCTTTCTTT. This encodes CASSYYLGTEAFF.

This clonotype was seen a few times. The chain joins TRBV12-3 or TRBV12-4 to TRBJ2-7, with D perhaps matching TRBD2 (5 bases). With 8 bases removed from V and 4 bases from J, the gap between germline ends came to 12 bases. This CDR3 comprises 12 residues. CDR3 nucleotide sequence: TGTGCCAGCGGTGATTCGGGGTACGAGCAGTACTTC. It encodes CASGDSGYEQYF.

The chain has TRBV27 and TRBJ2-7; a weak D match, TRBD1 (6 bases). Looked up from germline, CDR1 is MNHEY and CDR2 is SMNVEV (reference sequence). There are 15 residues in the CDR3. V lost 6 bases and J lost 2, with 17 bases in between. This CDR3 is CASRLLRDIPYEQYF. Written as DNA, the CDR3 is TGTGCCAGCAGGCTCCTCCGGGACATACCCTACGAGCAGTACTTC.

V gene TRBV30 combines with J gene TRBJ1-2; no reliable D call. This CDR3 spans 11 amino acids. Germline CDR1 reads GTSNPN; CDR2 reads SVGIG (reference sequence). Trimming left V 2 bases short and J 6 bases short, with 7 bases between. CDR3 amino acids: CAWSPAHGYTF. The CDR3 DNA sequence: TGTGCCTGGAGTCCGGCTCATGGCTACACCTTC. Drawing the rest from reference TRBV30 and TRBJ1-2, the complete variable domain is SQTIHQWPATLVQPVGSPLSLECTVEGTSNPNLYWYRQAAGRGLQLLFYSVGIGQISSEVPQNLSASRPQDRQFILSSKKLLLSDSGFYLCAWSPAHGYTFGSGTRLTVV.

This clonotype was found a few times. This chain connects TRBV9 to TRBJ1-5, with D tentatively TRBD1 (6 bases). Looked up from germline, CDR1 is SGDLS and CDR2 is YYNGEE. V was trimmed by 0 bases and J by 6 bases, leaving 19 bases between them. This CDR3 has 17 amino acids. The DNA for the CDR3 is TGTGCCAGCAGCGTAGTTGAGTTGAGGGGGGTCTTTCAGCCCCAGCATTTT. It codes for CASSVVELRGVFQPQHF.

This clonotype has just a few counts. Here the CDR3 reads CASGNSGLEETQYF. The CDR3 DNA sequence: TGTGCCAGCGGGAATAGCGGGCTGGAAGAGACCCAGTACTTC. This chain links TRBV12-3 or TRBV12-4 with TRBJ2-5; 7 nucleotides agree with TRBD2. Germline trimming cut 8 bases from V and 3 bases from J; bases unmatched to any gene: 9. This CDR3 spans 14 amino acids.